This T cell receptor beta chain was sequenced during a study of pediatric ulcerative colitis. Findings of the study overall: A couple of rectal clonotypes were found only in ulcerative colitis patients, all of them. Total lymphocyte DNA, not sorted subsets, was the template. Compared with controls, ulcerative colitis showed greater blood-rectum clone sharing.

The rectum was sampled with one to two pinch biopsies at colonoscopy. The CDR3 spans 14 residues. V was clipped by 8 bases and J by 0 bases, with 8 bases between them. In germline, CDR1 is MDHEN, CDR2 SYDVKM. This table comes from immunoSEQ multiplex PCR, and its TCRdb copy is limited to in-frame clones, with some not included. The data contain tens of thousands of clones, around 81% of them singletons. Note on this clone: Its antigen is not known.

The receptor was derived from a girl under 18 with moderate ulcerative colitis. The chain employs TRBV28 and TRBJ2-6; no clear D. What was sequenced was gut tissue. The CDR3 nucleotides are TGTGCCAGCTATGGGAACTCTGGGGCCAACGTCCTGACTTTC. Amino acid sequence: CASYGNSGANVLTF.